This is a list of T cell receptor beta chains from one sample in a study of cytomegalovirus exposure and HLA in healthy donors. Generated by immunoSEQ multiplex PCR, the TCRdb table keeps only in-frame clones and is missing some. In the table there are fewer than 250,000 clones, approximately 85% of which are singletons. Specimen: PBMCs. The receptor set was obtained from a man aged 18 to 29 in good health and CMV-seronegative. CDR3s include the opening cysteine and the closing phenylalanine or tryptophan. Expanded clones get a size class; other rows say once, few or many, or leave the size out.

NA,TRBV6-5,TRBJ2-2,CASSRQGTGELFF
NA,TRBV4-3,TRBJ1-2,CASSQDPTSDRVYGYTF
NA,TRBV7-3,TRBJ2-7,CASSLGQGGMHEQYF
NA,TRBV28,TRBJ2-5,CASSRAAAEETQYF
NA,TRBV7-9,TRBJ2-1,CASRKGASGRLHEQFF
NA,TRBV5-1,TRBJ2-7,CASGPRRGRFYEQYF
NA,TRBV5-6,TRBJ2-3,CASSINRDRDSDTQYF
NA,TRBV4-3,TRBJ2-5,CASSQIHSGSGTKTQYF
once,TRBV6-5,TRBJ1-2,CASSYDPRGLGYTF
NA,TRBV6-5,TRBJ2-7,CASSYSAGGPLYEQYF
NA,TRBV6-5,TRBJ2-2,CASSYSQNTGELFF
NA,TRBV9,TRBJ2-1,CASSVSPGNNEQFF
NA,TRBV6-1,TRBJ2-7,CASSESSGGAYEQYF
NA,TRBV18,TRBJ2-5,CASSESQETQYF
NA,TRBV5-1,TRBJ2-5,CASSLGPGQGGETQYF
few,TRBV18,TRBJ2-1,CASSPEAGGPLEQFF
NA,TRBV6-4,TRBJ2-1,CASSDGGTSNEQFF
NA,TRBV2,TRBJ2-7,CASSSGGISYEQYF
NA,TRBV11-3,TRBJ2-5,CASSLTSSGGGSETQYF
once,TRBV30,TRBJ1-1,CAWTQVRGTEAFF
NA,TRBV2,TRBJ1-5,CASGFRGDRDQPQHF
NA,TRBV29-1,TRBJ1-2,CSVRQGAYGYTF
few,TRBV27,TRBJ2-7,CASSLGPGEQYF
NA,TRBV27,TRBJ2-4,CASSRRDRRGNIQYF
NA,TRBV7-9,TRBJ2-1,CASSLEGYGEQFF
NA,TRBV7-8,TRBJ1-1,CASSLSRWRTGGASNTEAFF
NA,TRBV6-6,TRBJ2-7,CASSPTVYEQYF
NA,TRBV7-9,TRBJ1-2,CASSLGPQGADGYTF
NA,TRBV7-9,TRBJ1-2,CAGSLVEAANYGYTF
NA,TRBV5-4,TRBJ1-2,CASSLVTHEDGYTF
NA,TRBV27,TRBJ1-2,CASSVTGPLNYGYTF
NA,TRBV7-9,TRBJ2-1,CASTPRLAGGPGNEQFF
NA,TRBV4-3,TRBJ2-1,CASSQGLAGFDEQFF
once,TRBV7-8,TRBJ2-3,CASSRWGSDTQYF
few,TRBV19,TRBJ2-5,CASSITGGRETQYF
NA,TRBV5-6,TRBJ1-2,CASSLGDRGGYTF
NA,TRBV5-1,TRBJ2-5,CASSSLTSGGAKTQYF
NA,TRBV7-8,TRBJ2-3,CASSYQWLGTDTQYF
once,TRBV6-5,TRBJ2-1,CASSSGGGLVSLGQFF
few,TRBV6-5,TRBJ2-5,CASSWLAGGEQETQYF
NA,TRBV28,TRBJ2-1,CASSRLGMDEQFF
few,TRBV7-2,TRBJ1-5,CASSLLGRSVHSNQPQHF
NA,TRBV7-9,TRBJ2-1,CASSTSGGENEQFF
NA,TRBV7-2,TRBJ2-2,CASRPRIGELFF
once,TRBV6-6,TRBJ2-5,CASSYVAGETQYF
few,TRBV7-3,TRBJ2-7,CASSSSGTTFYEQYF
NA,TRBV4-3,TRBJ2-5,CASSPGDREETQYF
few,TRBV6-5,TRBJ2-1,CASTTLAGGQNEQFF
NA,TRBV7-8,TRBJ1-5,CASSLTPSQPQHF
NA,TRBV7-2,TRBJ2-5,CASSLAGTPAAKTQYF
NA,TRBV19,TRBJ2-5,CASSIGGRETQYF
NA,TRBV2,TRBJ1-2,CASSEETGEYGYTF
NA,TRBV2,TRBJ1-2,CASSERGRAGGYTF
NA,TRBV19,TRBJ1-1,CASIRDRKNTEAFF
NA,TRBV10-3,TRBJ1-1,CAIRPGQGGSEAFF